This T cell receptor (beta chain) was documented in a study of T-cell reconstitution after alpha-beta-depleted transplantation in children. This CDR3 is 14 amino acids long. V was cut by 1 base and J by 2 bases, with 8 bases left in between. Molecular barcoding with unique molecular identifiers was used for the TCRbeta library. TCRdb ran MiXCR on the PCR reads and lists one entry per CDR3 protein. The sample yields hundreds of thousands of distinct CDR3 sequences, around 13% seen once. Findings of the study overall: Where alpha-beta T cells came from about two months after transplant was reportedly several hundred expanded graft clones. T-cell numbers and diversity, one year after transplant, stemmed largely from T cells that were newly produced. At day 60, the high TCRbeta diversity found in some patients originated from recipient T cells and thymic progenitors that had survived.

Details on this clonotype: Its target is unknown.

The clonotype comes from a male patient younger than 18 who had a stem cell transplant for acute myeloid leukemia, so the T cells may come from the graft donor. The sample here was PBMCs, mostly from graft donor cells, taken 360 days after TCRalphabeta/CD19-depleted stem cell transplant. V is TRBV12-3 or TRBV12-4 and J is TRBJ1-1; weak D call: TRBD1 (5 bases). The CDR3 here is CASSLGRANTEAFF. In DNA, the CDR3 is TGTGCCAGCAGTTTAGGCAGGGCTAACACTGAAGCTTTCTTT.